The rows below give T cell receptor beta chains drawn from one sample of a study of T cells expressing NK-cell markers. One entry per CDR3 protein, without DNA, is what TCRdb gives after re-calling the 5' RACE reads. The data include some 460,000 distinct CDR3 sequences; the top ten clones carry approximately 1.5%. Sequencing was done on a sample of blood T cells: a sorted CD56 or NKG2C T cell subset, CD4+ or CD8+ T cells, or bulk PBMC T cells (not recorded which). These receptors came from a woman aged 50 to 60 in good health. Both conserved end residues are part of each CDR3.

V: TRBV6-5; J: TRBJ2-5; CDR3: CASRGLAMEKTQYF
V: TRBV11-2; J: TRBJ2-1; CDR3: CASSSGVTGSSYNEQFF
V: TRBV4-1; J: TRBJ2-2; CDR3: CASSRVGTQNTGELFF
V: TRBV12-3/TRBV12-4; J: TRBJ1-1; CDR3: CASSRGRRMNTEAFF
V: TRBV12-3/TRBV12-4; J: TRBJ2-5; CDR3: CASSFYSLLDTQYF
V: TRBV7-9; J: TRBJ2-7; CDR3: CASSLPSGGSPSYEQYF
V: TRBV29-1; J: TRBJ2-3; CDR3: CSVEDLRGSTDTQYF
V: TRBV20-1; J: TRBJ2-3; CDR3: CSAREMTSLVDTQYF
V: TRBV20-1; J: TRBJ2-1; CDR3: CSARGTGTSRANEQFF
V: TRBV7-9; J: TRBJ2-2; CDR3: CASTEWKGAGELFF
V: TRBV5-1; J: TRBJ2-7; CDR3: CASSWNTPSYEQYF
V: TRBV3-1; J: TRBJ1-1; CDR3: CASSQRTVNTEAFF
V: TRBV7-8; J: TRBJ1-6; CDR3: CASRRLGDSYNSPLHF
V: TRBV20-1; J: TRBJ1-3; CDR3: CSARDSAPVHSGNTIYF
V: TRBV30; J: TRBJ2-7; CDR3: CAWSRAGGNEQYF
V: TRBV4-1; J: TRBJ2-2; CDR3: CASSQRNTGELFF
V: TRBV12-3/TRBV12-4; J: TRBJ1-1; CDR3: CASSASLDRASGAFF
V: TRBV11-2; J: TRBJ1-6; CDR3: CASSLQLNSPLHF
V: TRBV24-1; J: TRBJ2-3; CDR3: CATSDPSDEDTQYF
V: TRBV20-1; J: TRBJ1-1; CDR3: CSATKTASNTEAFF
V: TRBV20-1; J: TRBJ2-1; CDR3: CSAHPRAGPYNEQFF
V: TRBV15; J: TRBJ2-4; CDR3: CATSRDAQDPVFKNIQYF